One and the same sample provided the 13 T cell receptor beta chains below, sequenced in a study of regulatory T cells in long-lasting Graves disease. Libraries of TCR beta came from iRepertoire HTBI primers plus Arm-PCR of CDR3 regions. Via MiXCR, TCRdb re-called the multiplex PCR reads, giving one row per CDR3 protein. The data show some 340,000 distinct CDR3 sequences, about 10% seen once. This sample's time point: newly diagnosed GD, antithyroid drugs for less than 3 months. The authors made the TCR library using RNA they extracted from PBMCs. The same sample was also used in a study of T cells in Graves' hyperthyroidism and ophthalmopathy.

Sequenced here: peripheral blood mononuclear cells (PBMCs), sampled at new diagnosis, from a patient treated with antithyroid drugs. Every receptor here comes from a young woman with Graves disease.

Ten or more counts support this clonotype. The chain is built from TRBV7-2 and TRBJ1-2; D is undetermined. CDR3 length: 18 amino acids. Per the germline V gene, CDR1 is SGHTA and CDR2 is FQGNSA. V lost 1 base to trimming and J lost 0 bases, with 18 bases between them. CDR3: CASSLESAGPSPNYGYTF. The CDR3 region has the DNA TGTGCCAGCAGCTTAGAATCGGCAGGACCTTCTCCTAACTATGGCTACACCTTC.

There are many counts of this clonotype. The genes are TRBV6-5 and TRBJ1-4; no firm D call. The V gene's germline CDR1 is MNHEY and CDR2 SVGAGI. The V and J ends lost 0 bases and 5 bases respectively, with 7 bases between them. The length of the CDR3 is 14 residues. Here the CDR3 DNA reads TGTGCCAGCAGTTACTCGACGGGGAATGAAAAACTGTTTTTT. Amino acids: CASSYSTGNEKLFF.

The chain uses TRBV15 and TRBJ1-2; D ambiguous. In germline, CDR1 is LNHNV, CDR2 YYDKDF (reference sequence). With 1 base removed from V and 4 bases from J, the gap between germline ends came to 4 bases. CDR3 length: 12 amino acids. The CDR3 sequence: CATSRVSYGYTF. The CDR3 coding sequence is TGTGCCACCAGCAGAGTGAGCTATGGCTACACCTTC.

This clonotype was counted ten times or more. This rearrangement joins TRBV7-2 to TRBJ2-5, with 9 bases identical to TRBD1. Looked up from germline, CDR1 is SGHTA and CDR2 is FQGNSA. Trimming removed 7 bases from V and 1 base from J; junction bases left unmatched: 7. The CDR3 runs to 15 residues. Here the CDR3 DNA reads TGTGCCAGCAACCTTATGGACAGGGGCCAAGAGACCCAGTACTTC. Protein: CASNLMDRGQETQYF.

This clonotype was recorded many times. The CDR3 here is CSARGNKNTLRDEQFF. The CDR3 DNA reads TGCAGTGCCCGAGGGAATAAGAATACCCTTAGGGATGAGCAGTTCTTC. The chain uses TRBV20-1 and TRBJ2-1; TRBD2 might be the D (5 bases). V lost 6 bases, J lost 8 bases, and 26 bases lay in between. The CDR3 is 16 residues long. Germline values: CDR1 DFQATT, CDR2 SNEGSKA (reference sequence).

This chain joins TRBV12-3 or TRBV12-4 and TRBJ1-2, with 8 bases fitting TRBD1. The V segment lost 8 bases and the J segment 6 bases; nucleotides outside the gene matches: 26. The CDR3 contains 19 residues. The CDR3 DNA is TGTGCCAGCGCGGGGGGTAAGGGCCGGACGGGAGGACAGGGACATGGCTACACCTTC. This translates into CASAGGKGRTGGQGHGYTF.

Only a few counts were recorded for this clonotype. The gene calls are TRBV5-1 and TRBJ2-5; D is ambiguous. Trimming stripped 9 bases from V and 5 bases from J, with 26 bases between. CDR3 length: 16 amino acids. From germline, CDR1 is SGHRS and CDR2 YFSETQ. CDR3 nucleotide sequence: TGCGCCACCAGGCAAGGTTCGTTTCGACACGTGGAGACCCAGTACTTC. This gives the protein CATRQGSFRHVETQYF.

This clonotype has only a few counts. A much larger clone is a single base away; this may be a read error. The CDR3 region has the DNA TGTGCCAGCAGGTACTCCTACGGGACTAGCGGTACCAATGAGCAGTTCTTC. Its translation: CASRYSYGTSGTNEQFF. This chain links TRBV6-2 or TRBV6-3 with TRBJ2-1; 11 bases align to TRBD2. The CDR3 consists of 17 residues. Looked up from germline, CDR1 is MNHEY and CDR2 is SVGEGT.

This chain connects TRBV29-1 to TRBJ2-2; D ambiguous. The CDR3 extends over 15 amino acids. V gave up 4 bases and J gave up 2 bases, with 14 bases separating them. Per the germline V gene, CDR1 is SQVTM and CDR2 is ANQGSEA. The CDR3 here is CSVVVRQINTGELFF. In DNA, the CDR3 is TGCAGCGTTGTGGTAAGGCAGATTAACACCGGGGAGCTGTTTTTT.

This clonotype was counted between two and nine times. The J gene is TRBJ2-2, the V gene TRBV30, with 7 bases aligning to TRBD1. The V and J ends lost 6 bases and 4 bases, in that order; junction bases with no gene match: 14. Germline CDR1 GTSNPN, CDR2 SVGIG (reference sequence). The CDR3 sequence is 16 residues long. The CDR3 is CACEGAQSVGTGELFF. The CDR3 nucleotides read TGTGCCTGCGAGGGGGCGCAGTCGGTGGGCACCGGGGAGCTGTTTTTT.

This clonotype has a count of ten or more. The chain recombines TRBV10-3 with TRBJ2-5; D remains ambiguous. The CDR3 covers 15 residues. The germline V and J ends were trimmed by 5 bases and 5 bases, with 18 bases remaining between them. CDR1 is ENHRY and CDR2 is SYGVKD in the germline V gene. The CDR3 region is CAISPFGGSYETQYF. The CDR3 bases are TGTGCCATCAGTCCCTTTGGCGGATCGTATGAGACCCAGTACTTC.

This clonotype was seen ten or more times. The V and J genes are TRBV6-1 and TRBJ2-1, with 7 bases that match TRBD2. The CDR3 spans 15 residues. Germline lookup yields CDR1 MNHNS and CDR2 SASEGT. The V gene end was trimmed by 5 bases and the J gene end by 6 bases; junction bases not matched to a gene: 10. The CDR3 DNA reads TGTGCCAGCAGTCTCGGGGGAGGGTTGGGCAATGAGCAGTTCTTC. This codes for CASSLGGGLGNEQFF.

At least ten counts were recorded for this clonotype. This CDR3 reads CASSRGLAGGTEQFF. Written as DNA, the CDR3 is TGTGCCAGTAGTAGGGGACTAGCGGGAGGGACTGAGCAGTTCTTC. V gene TRBV19 combines with J gene TRBJ2-1; 16 bases line up with TRBD2. Germline V gene lookup returns CDR1 LNHDA and CDR2 SQIVND (reference sequence). The junction had 3 bases not matched to a gene; V was cut back by 4 bases and J by 9 bases. This CDR3 has 15 amino acids.